Described below is a single T cell receptor (beta chain) sequence and its context. This clonotype was picked up a small number of times. Its antigen is currently not known. It has no much larger one-base neighbor in the sample; base qualities were not kept. Every donor in the study was a healthy Caucasian. The study also sequenced three unrelated non-twin adults: a male aged 18 to 30, a male aged 50 to 59 and a female aged 50 to 59. Miltenyi CD45RO+ enrichment and human naive T-cell isolation kits were used to isolate memory (CD45RO+) and naive T cells from PBMC. The library was made by 5' RACE. TCRdb names Illumina HiSeq 2000 as the instrument used. A universal primer binding site was introduced by template switching, and a unique molecular identifier was present in the final cDNA, enabling accurate counting of TCR cDNA molecules. First-strand cDNA for TCR alpha and beta chains was synthesized from specific primers in the conserved constant-segment region. To control for contamination, every cDNA library was double barcoded, receiving both a SMART-Mk sample barcode and Illumina barcodes. Two successive PCR steps introduced TruSeq adapter sequences along with Illumina sample barcodes. The TCR alpha and beta cDNA libraries were sequenced on the Illumina HiSeq platform using custom primers. Regarding the original processing steps: MiGEC was used to process raw reads and extract unique molecular identifiers, and MiXCR was used to find CDR3 positions. For each individual, recombination models were inferred using an EM algorithm with the repgenHMM and IGoR tools. The tcR package in R was used for shared clonotype analysis, with sharing normalized by the product of cloneset sizes. Out-of-frame nonproductive sequences were analyzed to study raw recombination free of thymic and clonal selection effects. TCRdb itself trimmed the public reads at Q25 with fastp, ran MiXCR and retained productive beta chains. Every CDR3 protein is listed once, alongside the most common genes and DNA of its rows. The V and J calls here are based on TCRdb, not the publication. The sample records a few hundred thousand distinct CDR3 sequences, less than 20% of which are singletons. The top ten clones comprise around 10% of the sample.

Relative to germline, V is missing 5 bases and J is missing 1 base, with 4 bases of the junction outside any gene match. From the cysteine up to the phenylalanine, the CDR3 has a length of 16 residues. Only the CDR3 portion is preserved as DNA: 48 bases, with reading frame beginning at the first base. For CDR1 and CDR2, the germline V gene lists SGHRS and YFSETQ. These data are taken from a study of identical twins listed by TCRdb under 2016. In terms of the full investigation: To test whether fetal clonotypes persist, this study deep-sequenced TCR alpha and beta repertoires from monozygotic twins, from unrelated adults of various ages, and from cord blood. Replicate twin experiments were performed at different times using different library preparation protocols to rule out contamination. The research as a whole found: Because the same donors could not be followed over many years, the conclusions relied on cross-sectional statistical analysis. Abundant cord blood beta clonotypes carried fewer insertions; young adult naive repertoires showed a weaker similar trend, while memory repertoires showed none. Invariant T cells such as MAIT and iNKT could partly confound zero-insertion analyses, although diverse VJ usage argued against such confounding for most clonotypes. Out-of-frame TCR alpha sharing in monozygotic twins was systematically underestimated by recombination models, whereas sharing between unrelated individuals was in agreement with the recombination models. A weaker excess of twin sharing was found in beta out-of-frame sequences because the signal-to-noise ratio was lowered by fewer shared sequences. Compared with coincidental sharing between unrelated individuals, out-of-frame TCR alpha sequences shared between twins showed an excess of sequences with low generation probability.

The chain was built from TRBV5-1 and TRBJ2-1, with 12 bases in between that match TRBD2. This TCR was sampled from a man aged 50 to 59 in good health. The sequenced material came from naive T cells sorted from blood. The meaning of the sample's cell subset or site label: cells isolated with a human naive T-cell isolation kit. The DNA reads TGCGCCAGCAGGCAGGGGACTAGCGGGTCCTACAATGAGCAGTTCTTC. Translated, this gives CASRQGTSGSYNEQFF.